Shown below are 2 T cell receptor beta chains from a single sample sequenced in a study of cytomegalovirus exposure and HLA in healthy donors. With 60 Vbeta and 13 Jbeta primers, the PCR was carried out. The assay was immunoSEQ multiplex PCR, and TCRdb's table has in-frame clones only and misses some. The repertoire holds about 150,000 clones, with approximately 80% as singletons. The sample consisted of PBMCs. These receptors were taken from a woman in her forties in good health and CMV-seropositive.

The chain is built from TRBV19 and TRBJ1-5; no clear D gene. The V end was cut by 10 bases, the J end by 0 bases, with 13 bases between. The CDR3 contains 14 residues. Per the germline V gene, CDR1 is LNHDA and CDR2 is SQIVND (reference sequence). The CDR3, as DNA: TGTGCCACTACCGAGGCATCTAGCAATCAGCCCCAGCATTTT. Amino acid sequence: CATTEASSNQPQHF.

This clone has just a few counts. This chain links TRBV6-5 with TRBJ1-1; TRBD1 matches at 12 bases. Trimming took 6 bases from V and 7 from J; bases not matched to a gene: 3. The CDR3 spans 13 residues. The germline CDR1 and CDR2 sequences are MNHEY and SVGAGI. Here the CDR3 DNA reads TGTGCCAGCAGGGGGACAGGGGGCTTTGAAGCTTTCTTT. Protein product: CASRGTGGFEAFF.